This T cell receptor beta chain was recovered during a study of siplizumab effects on memory and regulatory T cells. Whole-study findings and limits: Greater diversity than memory cells seemed evident in naive T cells, which also appeared to be major alloresponse contributors.

This CDR3 has 14 residues. V was pared by 4 bases and J by 4 bases, with 13 bases between. Per germline, CDR1 SGHTA and CDR2 FQGNSA. Notes on this clone: Antigen unknown.

TCRdb's table, derived via immunoSEQ multiplex PCR, lists solely in-frame clones and lacks some. The data hold roughly 120,000 clones, with 80% to 95% observed a single time. Sequences were obtained from CD4+ T cells sorted from blood. The TCR sequence derives from a human donor in good health. This sequence joins TRBV7-2 and TRBJ2-5; either TRBD1 or TRBD2 may fit D (5 bases each). Written as DNA, the CDR3 is TGTGCCAGCAGCTCCTCAGGGAGTTCAGAGACCCAGTACTTC. Protein product: CASSSSGSSETQYF. Using reference TRBV7-2 and TRBJ2-5 for the parts outside the CDR3, the full variable domain is GAGVSQSPSNKVTEKGKDVELRCDPISGHTALYWYRQSLGQGLEFLIYFQGNSAPDKSGLPSDRFSAERTGGSVSTLTIQRTQQEDSAVYLCASSSSGSSETQYFGPGTRLLVL.